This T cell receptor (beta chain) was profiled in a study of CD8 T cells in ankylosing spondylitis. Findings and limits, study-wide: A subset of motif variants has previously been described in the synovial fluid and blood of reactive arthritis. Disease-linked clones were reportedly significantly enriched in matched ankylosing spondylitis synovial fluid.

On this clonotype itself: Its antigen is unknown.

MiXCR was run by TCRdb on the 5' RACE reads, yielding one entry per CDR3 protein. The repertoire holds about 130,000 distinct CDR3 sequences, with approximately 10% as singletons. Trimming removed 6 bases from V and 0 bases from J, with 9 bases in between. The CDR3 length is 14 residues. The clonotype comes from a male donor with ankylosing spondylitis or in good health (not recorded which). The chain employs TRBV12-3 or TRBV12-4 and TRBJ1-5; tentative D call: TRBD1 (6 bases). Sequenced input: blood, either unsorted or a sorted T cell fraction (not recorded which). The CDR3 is CASSLQGSNQPQHF. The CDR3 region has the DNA TGTGCCAGCAGCTTACAGGGTAGCAATCAGCCCCAGCATTTT.